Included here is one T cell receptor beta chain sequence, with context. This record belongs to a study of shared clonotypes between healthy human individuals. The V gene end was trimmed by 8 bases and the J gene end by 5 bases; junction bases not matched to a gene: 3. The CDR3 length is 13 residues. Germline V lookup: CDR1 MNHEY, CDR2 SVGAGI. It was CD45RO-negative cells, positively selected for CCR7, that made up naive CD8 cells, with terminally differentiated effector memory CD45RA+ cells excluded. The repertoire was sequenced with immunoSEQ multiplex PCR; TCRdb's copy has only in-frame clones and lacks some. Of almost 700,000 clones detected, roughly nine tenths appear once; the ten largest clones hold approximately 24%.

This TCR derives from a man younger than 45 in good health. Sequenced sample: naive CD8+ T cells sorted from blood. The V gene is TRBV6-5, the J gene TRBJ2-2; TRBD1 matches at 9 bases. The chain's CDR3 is CASLDRGTGELFF. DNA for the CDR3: TGTGCCAGCCTGGACAGGGGTACCGGGGAGCTGTTTTTT.